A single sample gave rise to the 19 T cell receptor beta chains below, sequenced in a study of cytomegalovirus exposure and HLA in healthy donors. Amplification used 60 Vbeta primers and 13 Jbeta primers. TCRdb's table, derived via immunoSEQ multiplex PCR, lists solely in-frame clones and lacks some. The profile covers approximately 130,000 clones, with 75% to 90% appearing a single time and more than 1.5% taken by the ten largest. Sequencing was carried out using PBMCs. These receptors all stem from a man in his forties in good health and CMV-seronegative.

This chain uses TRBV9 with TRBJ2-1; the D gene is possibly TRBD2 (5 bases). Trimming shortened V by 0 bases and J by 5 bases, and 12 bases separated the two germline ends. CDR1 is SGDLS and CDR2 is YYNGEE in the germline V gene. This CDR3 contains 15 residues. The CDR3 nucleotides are TGTGCCAGCAGCGTAGAAGCGGAGTGGAACAATGAGCAGTTCTTC. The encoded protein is CASSVEAEWNNEQFF.

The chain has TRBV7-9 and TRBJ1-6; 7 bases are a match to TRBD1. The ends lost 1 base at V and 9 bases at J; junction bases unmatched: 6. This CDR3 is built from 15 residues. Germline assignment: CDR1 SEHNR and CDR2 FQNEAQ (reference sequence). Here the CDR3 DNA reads TGTGCCAGCAGCTTAGACAGGGGAGTCTCTTCACCCCTCCACTTT. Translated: CASSLDRGVSSPLHF.

This chain's CDR3 is CASVGGGAPETQYF. In DNA form, the CDR3 reads TGTGCCAGCGTTGGAGGGGGGGCCCCAGAGACCCAGTACTTC. V is TRBV27 and J is TRBJ2-5; D perhaps matches TRBD2 (7 bases). Trimming cost V 8 bases and J 4 bases, with 17 bases left between them. The CDR3 is made up of 14 amino acids. The germline V gene encodes CDR1 MNHEY and CDR2 SMNVEV (reference sequence).

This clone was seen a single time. The CDR3, as DNA: TGTGCTAGTGGTGCCGCATCACAGGGAAACACTGAAGCTTTCTTT. As protein: CASGAASQGNTEAFF. The J gene is TRBJ1-1, the V gene TRBV12-5, with D possibly TRBD1 on 6 matching bases. Per germline, CDR1 LGHNT and CDR2 FRNRAP. The CDR3 is 15 amino acids. Deletions cut 5 bases from V and 2 bases from J, with 15 bases between.

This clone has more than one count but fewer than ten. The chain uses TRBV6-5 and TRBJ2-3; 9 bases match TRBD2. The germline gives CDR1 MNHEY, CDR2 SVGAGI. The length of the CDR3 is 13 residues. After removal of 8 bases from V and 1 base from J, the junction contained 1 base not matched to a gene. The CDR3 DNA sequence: TGTGCCAGCCAGCGGGGGGGCACAGATACGCAGTATTTT. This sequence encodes CASQRGGTDTQYF.

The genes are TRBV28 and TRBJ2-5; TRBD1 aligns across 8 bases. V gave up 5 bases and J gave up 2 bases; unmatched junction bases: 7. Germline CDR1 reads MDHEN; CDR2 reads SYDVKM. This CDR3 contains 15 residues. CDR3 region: CASSILRGHQETQYF. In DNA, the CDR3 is TGTGCCAGCAGTATCCTCAGGGGGCATCAAGAGACCCAGTACTTC.

CDR3 DNA: TGTGCCTGGAGTAAGGCACTAGAAGTCGGTACGCAGTATTTT. Amino acid sequence: CAWSKALEVGTQYF. The V call is TRBV30, the J call TRBJ2-3; D is perhaps TRBD2 (5 bases). Trimming stripped 2 bases from V and 8 bases from J, with 17 bases between. This CDR3 is 14 amino acids long. Germline V gene lookup returns CDR1 GTSNPN and CDR2 SVGIG (reference sequence).

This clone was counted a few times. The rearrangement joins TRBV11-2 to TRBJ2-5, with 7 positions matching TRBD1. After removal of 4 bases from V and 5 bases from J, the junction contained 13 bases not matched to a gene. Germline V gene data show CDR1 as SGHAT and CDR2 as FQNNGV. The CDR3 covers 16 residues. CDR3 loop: CASSSIGTADVETQYF. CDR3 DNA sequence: TGTGCCAGCAGCTCAATAGGGACAGCCGATGTGGAGACCCAGTACTTC. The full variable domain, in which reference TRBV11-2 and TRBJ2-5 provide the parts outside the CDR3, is EAGVAQSPRYKIIEKRQSVAFWCNPISGHATLYWYQQILGQGPKLLIQFQNNGVVDDSQLPKDRFSAERLKGVDSTLKIQPAKLEDSAVYLCASSSIGTADVETQYFGPGTRLLVL.

CDR3 residues: CASSLLSNQPQHF. For the CDR3, the DNA is TGTGCCAGCAGCTTACTTAGCAATCAGCCCCAGCATTTT. The chain carries TRBV5-5 and TRBJ1-5; D gene ambiguous. V was trimmed by 2 bases and J by 0 bases, leaving 3 bases between them. This CDR3 has 13 amino acids. Germline V gene sequence: CDR1 SGHKS, CDR2 YYEKEE (reference sequence).

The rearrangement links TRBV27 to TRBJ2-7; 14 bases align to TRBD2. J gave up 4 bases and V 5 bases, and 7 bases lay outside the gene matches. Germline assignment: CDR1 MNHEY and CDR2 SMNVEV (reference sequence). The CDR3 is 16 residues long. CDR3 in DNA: TGTGCCAGCAGTATAGGACTAGCGGGGGGCGTTTACGAGCAGTACTTC. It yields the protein CASSIGLAGGVYEQYF.

In DNA form, the CDR3 reads TGTGCCAGTAGTATGGGAGACAACACAGATACGCAGTATTTT. This codes for CASSMGDNTDTQYF. This rearrangement joins TRBV19 to TRBJ2-3; D possibly corresponds to TRBD2 (5 bases). Germline CDR1 LNHDA, CDR2 SQIVND (reference sequence). The CDR3 has 14 amino acids. V gave up 3 bases and J gave up 2 bases, with 9 bases separating them.

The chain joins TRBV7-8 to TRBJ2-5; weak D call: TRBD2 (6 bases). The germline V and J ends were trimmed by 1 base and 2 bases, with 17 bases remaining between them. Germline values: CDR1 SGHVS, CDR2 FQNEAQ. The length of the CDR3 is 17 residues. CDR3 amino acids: CASSLGVFREPQETQYF. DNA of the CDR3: TGTGCCAGCAGCTTAGGAGTTTTCCGGGAGCCGCAAGAGACCCAGTACTTC. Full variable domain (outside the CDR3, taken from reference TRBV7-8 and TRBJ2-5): GAGVSQSPRYKVAKRGQDVALRCDPISGHVSLFWYQQALGQGPEFLTYFQNEAQLDKSGLPSDRFFAERPEGSVSTLKIQRTQQEDSAVYLCASSLGVFREPQETQYFGPGTRLLVL.

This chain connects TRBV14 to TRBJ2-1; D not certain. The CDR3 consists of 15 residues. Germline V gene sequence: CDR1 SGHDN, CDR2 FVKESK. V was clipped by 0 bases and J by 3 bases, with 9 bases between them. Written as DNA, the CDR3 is TGTGCCAGCAGCCAAGACTCGTCCCTCTACAATGAGCAGTTCTTC. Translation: CASSQDSSLYNEQFF.

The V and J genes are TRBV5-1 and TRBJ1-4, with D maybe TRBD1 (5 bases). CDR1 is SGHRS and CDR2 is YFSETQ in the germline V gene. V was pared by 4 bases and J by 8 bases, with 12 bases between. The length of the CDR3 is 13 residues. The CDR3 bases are TGCGCCAGCAGCCCTGGGGGGGGAGAAAAACTGTTTTTT. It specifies CASSPGGGEKLFF.

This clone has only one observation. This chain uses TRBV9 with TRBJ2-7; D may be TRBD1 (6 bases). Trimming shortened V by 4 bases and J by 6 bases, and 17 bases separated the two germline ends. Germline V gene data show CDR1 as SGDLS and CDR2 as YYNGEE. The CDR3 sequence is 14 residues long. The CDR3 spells CASSPGANPSEQYF. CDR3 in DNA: TGTGCCAGCAGCCCAGGGGCAAACCCTTCCGAGCAGTACTTC.

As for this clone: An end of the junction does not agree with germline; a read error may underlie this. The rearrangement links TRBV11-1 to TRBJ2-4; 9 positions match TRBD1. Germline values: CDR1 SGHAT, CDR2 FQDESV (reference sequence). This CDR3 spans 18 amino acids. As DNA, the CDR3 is TGTGCCAGCAGCCCTGCCCCGGCCGGGACAGGGTCCAAAAACAGTCAGTACTTC. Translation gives CASSPAPAGTGSKNSQYF.

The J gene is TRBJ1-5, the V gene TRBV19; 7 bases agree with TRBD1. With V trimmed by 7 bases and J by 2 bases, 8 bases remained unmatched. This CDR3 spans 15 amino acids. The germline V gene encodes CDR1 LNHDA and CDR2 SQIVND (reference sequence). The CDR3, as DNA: TGTGCCAGTACCTACGGCAGGGGGGGCAATCAGCCCCAGCATTTT. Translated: CASTYGRGGNQPQHF.

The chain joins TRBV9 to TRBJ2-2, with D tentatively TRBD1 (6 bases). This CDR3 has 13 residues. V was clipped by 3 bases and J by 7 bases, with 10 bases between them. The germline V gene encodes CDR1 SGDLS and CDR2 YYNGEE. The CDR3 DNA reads TGTGCCAGCAGCGGGACAGTGCACGGGGAGCTGTTTTTT. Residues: CASSGTVHGELFF.

CDR3 region: CASSPPVQSNYGYTF. CDR3 sequence (DNA): TGTGCCAGCTCACCACCAGTACAGAGTAACTATGGCTACACCTTC. The rearrangement joins TRBV18 to TRBJ1-2; D gene unclear. V was shortened by 0 bases and J by 1 base, with 9 bases between the two germline ends. The CDR3 contains 15 residues. Germline V lookup: CDR1 KGHSH, CDR2 LQKENI.